This T cell receptor (beta chain) was documented in a study of control samples from healthy donors and cancer patients (dated by TCRdb to 2020 to 2021). The CDR3 covers 16 residues, taking in both the cysteine and the phenylalanine. The read is trimmed to its CDR3 DNA, 48 bases read in frame from base 1. The library was prepared using the immunoSEQ multiplex PCR assay. TCRdb took this table from immuneACCESS and kept in-frame rearrangements with V and J called. Such tables lack part of the clones; where checked against another copy, unresolved V genes explain under half of the gap, and the rest is unexplained. Within this sample are fewer than 120,000 clones, with roughly 90% of them counted one time only. The ten largest clonotypes hold roughly 4% of the sample. To note about this clone: It has no known antigen specificity. There are no base qualities to consult, and no much larger clone falls within one base.

Source material: PBMCs. The sequence joins TRBV21-1 to TRBJ2-4; TRBD2, as called in the table, went unchecked against the DNA. TRBV21-1 is shown as a pseudogene. The receptor comes from a woman between 55 and 75 years old with lung cancer. The DNA reads TGTGCCAGCGATAAGAGGGCGGGAACGTCCCAAAACATTCAGTACTTC. This sequence encodes CASDKRAGTSQNIQYF.